The source of this T cell receptor (beta chain) is a study of shared clonotypes between healthy human individuals. Overall study: Three plates each covered CD4 naive and memory; CD8 naive two, CD8 memory one.

Regarding this clone: Other DNA sequences in the same sample also yield this CDR3.

This CDR3 spans 16 amino acids. Trimming removed 4 bases from V and 0 bases from J; junction bases left unmatched: 5. Germline CDR1 is MDHEN and CDR2 is SYDVKM. CD8 cells regarded as naive lacked CD45RO, were positively chosen for CCR7, and omitted terminally differentiated effector memory CD45RA+ cells. It was across several immunoSEQ plates that each subset's genomic DNA was evenly split. Method: immunoSEQ multiplex PCR; TCRdb's copy keeps in-frame clones and lacks some. The sample holds around 2,000,000 clones, roughly 91% seen once. The source of this sequence is a man aged 18-30 years in good health. Some clones in this sample may be carry-over from other donors' samples. The chain links TRBV28 to TRBJ2-7; 11 nucleotides agree with TRBD2. Sequencing was carried out using naive CD8+ T cells from PBMCs. The CDR3 region is CASSSSLAGVSYEQYF. The CDR3 region has the DNA TGTGCCAGCAGTTCATCACTAGCGGGAGTCTCCTACGAGCAGTACTTC. Filled out from reference TRBV28 and TRBJ2-7, the complete variable domain reads DVKVTQSSRYLVKRTGEKVFLECVQDMDHENMFWYRQDPGLGLRLIYFSYDVKMKEKGDIPEGYSVSREKKERFSLILESASTNQTSMYLCASSSSLAGVSYEQYFGPGTRLTVT.